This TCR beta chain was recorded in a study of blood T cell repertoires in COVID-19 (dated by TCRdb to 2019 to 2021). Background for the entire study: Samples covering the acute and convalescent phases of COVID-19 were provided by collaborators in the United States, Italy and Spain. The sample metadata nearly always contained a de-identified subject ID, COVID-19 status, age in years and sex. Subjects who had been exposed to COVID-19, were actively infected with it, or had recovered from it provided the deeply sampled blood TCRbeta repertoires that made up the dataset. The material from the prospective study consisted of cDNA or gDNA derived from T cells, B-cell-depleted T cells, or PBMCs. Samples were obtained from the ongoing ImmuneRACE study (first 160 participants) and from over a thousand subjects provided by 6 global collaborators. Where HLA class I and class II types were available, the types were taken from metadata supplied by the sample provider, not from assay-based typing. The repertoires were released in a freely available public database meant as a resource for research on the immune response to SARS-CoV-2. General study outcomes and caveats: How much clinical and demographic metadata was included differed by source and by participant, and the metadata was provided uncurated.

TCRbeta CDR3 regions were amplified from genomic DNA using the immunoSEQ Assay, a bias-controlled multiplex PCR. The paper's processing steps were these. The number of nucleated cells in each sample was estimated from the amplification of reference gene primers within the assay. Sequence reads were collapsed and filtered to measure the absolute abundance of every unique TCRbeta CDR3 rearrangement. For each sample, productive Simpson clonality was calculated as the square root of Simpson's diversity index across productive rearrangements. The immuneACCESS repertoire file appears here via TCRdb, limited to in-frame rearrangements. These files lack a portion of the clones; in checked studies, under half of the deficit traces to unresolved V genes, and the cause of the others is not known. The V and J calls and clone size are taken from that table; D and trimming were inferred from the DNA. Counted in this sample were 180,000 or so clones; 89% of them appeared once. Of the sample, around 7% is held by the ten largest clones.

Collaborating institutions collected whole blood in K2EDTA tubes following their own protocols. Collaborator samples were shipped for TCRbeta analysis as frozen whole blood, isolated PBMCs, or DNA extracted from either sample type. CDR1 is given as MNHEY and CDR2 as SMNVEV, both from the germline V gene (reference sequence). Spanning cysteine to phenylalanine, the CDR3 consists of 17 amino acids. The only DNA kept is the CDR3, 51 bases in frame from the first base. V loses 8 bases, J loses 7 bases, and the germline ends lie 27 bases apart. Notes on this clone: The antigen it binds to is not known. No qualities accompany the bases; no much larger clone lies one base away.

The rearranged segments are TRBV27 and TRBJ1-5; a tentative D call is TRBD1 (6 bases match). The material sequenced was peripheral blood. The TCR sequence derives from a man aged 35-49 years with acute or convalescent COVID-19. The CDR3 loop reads CASAGAGIPPPGQPQHF. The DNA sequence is TGTGCCAGCGCGGGGGCAGGGATACCCCCCCCTGGACAGCCCCAGCATTTT.